This T cell receptor beta chain was observed in a study of blood T cells in healthy people across ages. Study details: About one barcoded beta molecule was captured per two T cells (by template switching).

Primers used in a second PCR of roughly 6 to 11 cycles were a sample-barcoded 5' primer and a J-beta primer mix. There were at least 3 million CDR3-containing paired-end reads obtained from each sample. TCRdb recomputed calls from the 5' RACE reads with MiXCR, one row per CDR3 protein. Altogether approximately 2,000,000 distinct CDR3 sequences are present, 30% to 40% being singletons, with the ten largest covering around 23%. Study outcomes and limitations: Estimates of total diversity, which came from one million sequenced T cells, were considered to be underestimates.

The CDR3 totals 17 residues. Looked up from germline, CDR1 is MNHEY and CDR2 is SVGEGT. V was cut by 0 bases and J by 4 bases, with 16 bases left in between. About this clonotype: Its antigen is unidentified.

The TCR originated in a human donor in good health. This sequence joins TRBV6-2 or TRBV6-3 and TRBJ1-5, with D maybe TRBD1 (6 bases). Sequences were obtained from blood. CDR3 DNA: TGTGCCAGCAGTTACTCGATGCTTGGGGGCGAAAATCAGCCCCAGCATTTT. Its translation: CASSYSMLGGENQPQHF.